The sequence of this TCR beta chain was determined in a study of cytomegalovirus exposure and HLA in healthy donors (dated by TCRdb to about 2017). At the level of the whole study: An earlier analysis of some 620 of the donors reported about 260 Gb of sequence data and 95 million to 130 million unique TCR beta sequences obtained from around 170 million T cells. An early release that covered some 640 HLA-typed donors contained approximately 300 gigabases of sequencing data and 70 million to 100 million unique TCR sequences. Of the roughly 410 genotyped donors, less than 85% were placed in the genetic ancestry cluster associated with self-reported Caucasian donors. The study aimed to test whether cataloging public T cell receptors could reveal signatures of past pathogen exposure. The study used immunosequencing to profile the T cell repertoires of several hundred subjects and linked those repertoires to cytomegalovirus serostatus. A separate validation cohort of some 130 different subjects was used in addition to the approximately 670-subject first cohort. The study combined high-throughput TCR immunosequencing, statistical association of individual TCRs with disease status, and machine learning to predict cytomegalovirus infection status. A later analysis re-examined previously published TCR beta repertoires from roughly 650 donors and added high-resolution HLA genotyping to investigate patterns of TCR occurrence. Rather than drawing on any new phenotypic data, the later analysis identified candidate immune exposures from TCR beta sequences and the way those sequences occurred across donors. In an earlier analysis of 587 of the donors, high-throughput TCR beta sequencing was used to judge whether each TCR beta V gene segment behaved as functional or pseudogenic. Donor age, sex, ethnicity and CMV serostatus were compiled together with the repertoire data. Genome-wide SNP genotypes for about 60% of the roughly 700 donors were used in a later genetic analysis, which treated that subset as a discovery cohort. Every repertoire in the discovery cohort had been generated on one and the same sequencing platform. HLA typing covered class I and class II loci at four-digit resolution. Typing coverage differed by locus: A, B, C, DRB1 and DQB1 were typed in roughly 629-630 donors, DQA1 in about 500, DPA1 in over 600, and DPB1 in just under 480. Because of strong linkage in the cohort, roughly five DR-DQ haplotypes were treated as single units for association and clustering. On average, roughly 250,000 unique TCR beta nucleotide sequences were sequenced per donor among 350 to 400 genotyped donors of the cohort, with 15% to 20% of those sequences being non-productive.

Notes on this clone: Its cognate antigen has yet to be identified. No per-base quality is available; no much larger clone lies one base away.

In total, roughly 670 healthy bone marrow donors made up the cohort. All cohort members were sampled while nominally healthy, although unrecorded immune exposures were likely present. The donor tested CMV seronegative, placing the donor among the 352 seronegative members of the cohort. Each donor provided a peripheral blood sample, and peripheral blood mononuclear cells were used for TCR beta sequencing. The Qiagen DNeasy Blood Extraction Kit was used to extract genomic DNA from the blood cell samples. CDR1 and CDR2 are read off the germline V gene as MNHNS and SASEGT. A distance of 17 bases separates the germline ends of V and J, which lose 6 bases and 6 bases respectively. The CDR3 measures 14 amino acids from cysteine to phenylalanine. The entry retains the CDR3 DNA only, 42 bases that are in frame from base 1. The library was built by means of the immunoSEQ multiplex PCR assay. For the multiplex PCR, a mixture combining 60 forward primers for TCR Vbeta segments and 13 reverse primers for TCR Jbeta segments was used. A multiplex PCR assay on genomic DNA amplified the CDR3 region of rearranged TCR beta genes. On the Illumina HiSeq System, the amplified TCR beta libraries were sequenced as 87-base-pair reads. As for how the authors treated the data: In a later analysis, tens of millions of unique TCR beta chains were counted across the approximately 640 repertoires, and about 9.9 million of these chains were shared by at least two donors. Raw reads were error-corrected and collapsed into unique sequences by a nearest-neighbor algorithm in which closely related sequences were merged to remove PCR and sequencing errors. Alignment of CDR3 sequences to IMGT reference sequences was used to assign V, D and J gene segments. For a sequence to be retained, a match of at least six nucleotides to both a V gene segment and a J gene segment was required. Rearrangements were called productive when the CDR3 lacked stop codons and stayed in frame with V and J; all others were non-productive. Following IMGT convention, CDR3 was defined as the stretch from the second conserved V-encoded cysteine up to the conserved J-encoded phenylalanine. The earlier analysis of approximately 500 of the donors excluded sequences that lacked an unambiguous match to a single V gene segment. An earlier analysis of 587 of the donors classified V segments as functional when productive rearrangements were above 56.7% and as segregating when the standard deviation between donors was above 5%. To diagnose cytomegalovirus status from the catalog of TCR beta chain sequences, a statistical classification framework was built. In a later analysis, TCR nucleotide sequences were compared against IMGT/GENE-DB human TR gene sequences so that V and J genes could be assigned. A later analysis assigned CDR3 sequences and most-parsimonious VDJ recombination scenarios with the TCRdist pipeline. In a later analysis, each TCR beta chain was defined by its CDR3 amino acid sequence together with its V-gene family, and reads without a unique V-gene family were excluded. To address suspected cross-contamination and a sequencing artifact, a later analysis removed 592 highly shared, low-generation-probability nucleotide sequences. For each public chain, a later analysis derived a clonal expansion index from normalized ranks of inferred template counts within each repertoire. Generation probabilities in a later analysis came from a VDJ recombination model fitted to out-of-frame rearrangements, and those results were checked against IGoR. In a later analysis, TCR-TCR, TCR-HLA and TCR-CMV co-occurrence was scored with hypergeometric tests, and a repertoire-size bias correction was applied to TCR pairs. A later analysis estimated false discovery rates by permuting HLA or CMV assignments 20 times. In a later analysis, co-occurring TCRs were grouped using DBSCAN, and TCRdist sequence similarity was added for clustering within HLA-allele-positive subsets. For co-occurrence clustering, repertoires with fewer than 30,000 or more than 120,000 public chains were excluded, along with four to six repertoires with anomalous nucleotide sharing. Drawn from immuneACCESS, this table holds only the in-frame rearrangements with V and J called that TCRdb kept. Clones are partly lost; checked studies trace under half to an unresolved V gene and leave the rest unexplained. Clonal size and the V and J genes are those of that table, whereas D and trimming came from the DNA. For this sample the table gives some 90,000 clones, of which roughly four fifths were detected only once. The top ten constitute under 0.75% of the sample.

The paper as a whole reports these results and caveats: Sequencing depth was assumed to be roughly uniform across donors in the presence/absence analyses, though that assumption may not hold. Most CMV-associated TCR beta chains appeared to be HLA-restricted in a later analysis, and the HLA associations seemed to be driven largely by CMV exposure. A further reported finding was that TCR beta sequences accurately predicted the HLA-A and HLA-B alleles for most subjects in the first cohort. Correlated functional status among segregating V segments might reflect linkage disequilibrium, but an unknown experimental factor could not be ruled out. According to the authors, the approach could potentially be generalized to other disease states and immunological phenotypes. A few of the identified cytomegalovirus-associated TCR beta chains were confirmed in vitro to be specific for cytomegalovirus antigens. While some public TCRs were present in many individuals, most TCR sequences turned up only very rarely across donors. Compared with the roughly 670-donor mean, donors in an Asian-associated ancestry cluster had fewer N-insertions in productive TCRs, according to a later genetic analysis. According to a later analysis, TCR association rates differed among HLA loci, with DRB1 alleles showing the most associated TCRs and HLA-C alleles showing the fewest. In a later analysis, some 18,000 TCR beta sequences were associated with specific HLA alleles at a false discovery rate of 0.05. Because HLA typing was missing for some donors at each locus, association tests included only the typed subset. In this cohort, only TCR beta chains were sequenced, and detectable features were limited by the absence of alpha or paired-chain data. Cytomegalovirus status was reported to be diagnosed by the classifier with high specificity and sensitivity in both the original and validation cohorts. A later genetic analysis associated a missense DCLRE1C variant with V-gene and J-gene trimming of TCR beta chains, and an independent cohort replicated the association. An earlier analysis of approximately 500 of the donors showed that most TCR beta V segments appeared in productive rearrangements either about 87% or about 30% of the time, which broadly matched IMGT annotations. CMV serostatus was the only immune exposure information available for the cohort. A later analysis found that HLA-associated TCR beta chains were more clonally expanded and had lower generation probabilities than equally common non-associated chains. A total of 150 or so TCR beta chains were listed by the study as associated with cytomegalovirus. According to a later analysis, parvovirus B19, influenza, CMV and Epstein-Barr virus appeared linked to several top co-occurrence clusters. Some IMGT-functional V segments, including TRBV6-2 and TRBV6-3, could not be told apart with the 87-base-pair reads, so those segments were excluded. A cluster of highly shared sequence variants was judged likely to be a technical artifact of the sequencing pipeline. When HLA alleles, especially DR and DQ, strongly co-occurred, TCR associations were difficult to assign to individual alleles. The earlier analysis of about 600 of the donors excluded about 16 rarely observed V segments, including chromosome 9 orphons, because counts were too low.

Sequences were obtained from PBMCs. The TCR originated in a man aged 25 to 45 in good health and CMV-seronegative. The chain joins TRBV6-1 to TRBJ1-2; no D gene can be assigned with confidence. For the CDR3, the sequence is CASRLIATRDGYTF. Read as DNA, the sequence is TGTGCCAGCAGGTTAATAGCTACCCGGGATGGCTACACCTTC.